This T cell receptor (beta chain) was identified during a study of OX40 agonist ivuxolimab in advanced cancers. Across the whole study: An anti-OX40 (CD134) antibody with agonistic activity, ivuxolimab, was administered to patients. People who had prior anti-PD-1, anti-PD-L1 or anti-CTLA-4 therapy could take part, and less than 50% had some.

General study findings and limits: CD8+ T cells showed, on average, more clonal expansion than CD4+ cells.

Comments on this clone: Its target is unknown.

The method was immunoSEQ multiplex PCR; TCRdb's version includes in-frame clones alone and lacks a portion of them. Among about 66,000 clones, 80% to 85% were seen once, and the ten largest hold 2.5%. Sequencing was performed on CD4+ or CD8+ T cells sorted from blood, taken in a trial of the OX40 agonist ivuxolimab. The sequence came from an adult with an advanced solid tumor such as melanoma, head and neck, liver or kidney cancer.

This CDR3 is CASSFRLAGTDTQYF. The CDR3 bases are TGTGCCAGCAGCTTTCGGCTAGCGGGAACAGATACGCAGTATTTT. The chain has TRBV5-4 and TRBJ2-3; 9 bases match TRBD2. With 2 bases clipped from V and 3 bases from J, the junction kept 4 bases outside the gene matches. Germline CDR1 is SGHNT and CDR2 is YYREEE (reference sequence). The CDR3 covers 15 residues.